This entry is about one T cell receptor (beta chain). This sample is drawn from a study of shared T cell receptors in the human thymus. The V and J ends lost 5 bases and 2 bases, in that order; junction bases with no gene match: 1. CDR1 is LNHDA and CDR2 is SQIVND in the germline V gene (reference sequence). The CDR3 spans 13 residues. Libraries were prepared by immunoSEQ multiplex PCR; TCRdb keeps only in-frame clonotypes and omits some of them. The sample lists hundreds of thousands of clones, roughly 88% occurring once. The sample was also reused in another study, on human thymus T cells. That publication notes: Corrective cardiac operations yielded the resected thymus tissue. Highly overlapping thymic repertoires among unrelated individuals were reported in related research.

The clonotype comes from a girl under three years old with a congenital heart defect. The chain combines TRBV19 with TRBJ1-1; 8 nucleotides line up with TRBD1. Sequencing used thymocytes. The CDR3: CASSAGGNTEAFF. For the CDR3, the DNA is TGTGCCAGTAGTGCAGGGGGCAACACTGAAGCTTTCTTT.